These 3 T cell receptor beta chains originate from one sample sequenced in a study of cytomegalovirus exposure and HLA in healthy donors. Use of 60 Vbeta and 13 Jbeta primers characterized the PCR. Using immunoSEQ multiplex PCR, the repertoire was profiled, and TCRdb retains in-frame clones only, with some absent. In the table there are about 110,000 clones, about 76% of which are singletons. Sequences were obtained from PBMCs. The receptors were gathered from a woman aged 45-59 years in good health and CMV-seropositive.

The chain uses TRBV6-1 and TRBJ2-7; no firm D call. The CDR3 covers 14 residues. V dropped 5 bases and J dropped 2 bases, with 13 bases sitting between them. CDR1 MNHNS and CDR2 SASEGT come from the germline V gene. The CDR3 loop is CASSRGYRTYEQYF. As DNA, the CDR3 is TGTGCCAGCAGTCGCGGTTACCGGACCTACGAGCAGTACTTC.

The chain employs TRBV6-1 and TRBJ1-1; 8 positions match TRBD1. Trimming took 2 bases from V and 1 from J; bases not matched to a gene: 3. Germline V gives CDR1 MNHNS, CDR2 SASEGT. This CDR3 region has 15 residues. The CDR3 is CASSELGTGNTEAFF. The CDR3 DNA sequence: TGTGCCAGCAGTGAACTCGGGACAGGGAACACTGAAGCTTTCTTT.

This chain links TRBV27 with TRBJ1-6, with TRBD1 as a possible D gene (6 bases). Germline V gene lookup returns CDR1 MNHEY and CDR2 SMNVEV (reference sequence). The CDR3 has 16 amino acids. The V and J ends lost 4 bases and 10 bases respectively, with 20 bases between them. The CDR3 DNA sequence: TGTGCCAGCAGTTCAAGCCGGGACATCTCGTACTCACCCCTCCACTTT. This sequence encodes CASSSSRDISYSPLHF.